The T cell receptor beta chain under discussion was sequenced for a study of blood T cells in healthy people across ages. Trimming left V 2 bases short and J 6 bases short, with 10 bases between. The CDR3 sequence is 13 residues long. CDR1 and CDR2 from the germline V gene are SGHTA and FQGTGA. Isolation yielded PBMCs, at least 7 million per sample, in every case. Primed by a sample-barcoded 5' primer and a J-beta primer mix, a second PCR proceeded for 7 to 11 cycles. TCRdb reprocessed the 5' RACE reads with MiXCR, giving one entry per CDR3 protein. Found here are about 580,000 distinct CDR3 sequences, around 50% of them singletons; the top ten hold roughly 25%.

The origin of this receptor is an elderly man in good health. Source material: blood. The J gene is TRBJ2-5, the V gene TRBV7-3; D possibly corresponds to TRBD2 (5 bases). The DNA of the CDR3 is TGTGCCAGCAGCTTAGACGGGATTAAGACCCAGTACTTC. It is translated as CASSLDGIKTQYF.